This T cell receptor beta chain was found in a study of blood T cell repertoires in COVID-19. In the study overall: PBMCs, B-cell-depleted T cells, or T cells were the source of the cDNA or gDNA that made up the material.

This table comes from immunoSEQ multiplex PCR, and its TCRdb copy is limited to in-frame clones, with some not included. The table lists approximately 120,000 clones, about 85% of them singletons. Seattle participants joined during active infection and were tracked over time. CDR3 size: 16 residues. Per the germline V gene, CDR1 is SGHNT and CDR2 is YYREEE (reference sequence). Between the trimmed V and J ends, which lost 0 bases and 1 base, there was a span of 11 bases. V is TRBV5-4 and J is TRBJ2-1; D is possibly TRBD2 (6 bases). The sequence was obtained from a woman older than 75 with COVID-19, enrolled during active disease. The sequenced sample consisted of peripheral blood. In nucleotides, the CDR3 is TGTGCCAGCAGCTTGGGGCCACGGGAGTCCTACAATGAGCAGTTCTTC. Translating it yields CASSLGPRESYNEQFF.